This section outlines one TCR beta chain sequence together with its context. Assay used: immunoSEQ multiplex PCR; TCRdb lists only in-frame clones, some missing. The sample includes roughly 35,000 clones, approximately 90% seen only once; the top ten take around 5%. Time point specified: baseline, week 1 (first vaccination visit). The treatment is: pre-vaccination baseline after standard-of-care therapy. The study enrolled donors with new WHO grade 3 or 4 IDH1-mutant, ATRX-lost astrocytomas. The data originate from a study of a mutant IDH1 vaccine in newly diagnosed glioma. Germline lookup yields CDR1 SGHVS and CDR2 FQNEAQ. V dropped 6 bases and J dropped 2; count of bases not matched to a gene: 12. The CDR3 totals 16 residues.

This rearrangement joins TRBV7-8 to TRBJ2-7, with 8 bases matching TRBD1. Sample: PBMCs, taken from a glioma patient treated with radiotherapy, temozolomide or both. This sequence was found in a woman aged 40 to 50 with glioma. The CDR3 DNA sequence: TGTGCCAGCAGACTTACCGGGACAGGCAATACCTACGAGCAGTACTTC. It yields the protein CASRLTGTGNTYEQYF. Based on the CDR3 plus reference TRBV7-8 and TRBJ2-7, the full variable domain is GAGVSQSPRYKVAKRGQDVALRCDPISGHVSLFWYQQALGQGPEFLTYFQNEAQLDKSGLPSDRFFAERPEGSVSTLKIQRTQQEDSAVYLCASRLTGTGNTYEQYFGPGTRLTVT.